The present TCR beta chain was sequenced within a study of regulatory T cells in long-lasting Graves disease (dated by TCRdb to 2020 to 2023). About the full investigation: Persistent Graves' disease was defined as antithyroid drug treatment for over 5 years with persistently positive TSH receptor autoantibodies. Persistent Graves' disease patients were compared with newly diagnosed Graves' disease patients by peripheral blood TCR sequencing and RNA sequencing. The study was conducted in China and was registered as a clinical trial. TCR sequencing covered some 13 persistent and approximately 20 newly diagnosed Graves' disease patients, 33 samples in total. Antithyroid drugs had been taken for 8.5 to 13 years on average by persistent Graves' disease patients in the clinical cohort.

V loses 5 bases of germline sequence and J loses 6 bases, and the interval between the two ends is 10 bases. Reading the germline V gene gives CDR1 SGHTA and CDR2 FQGTGA. The CDR3 starts with the cysteine, ends with the phenylalanine, and has 13 residues. Of the read, only the CDR3 DNA is kept; its 39 bases are in frame from base 1. With regard to this clonotype: The target of this receptor is not known. No base quality information exists; no much larger clone differs at one position.

What this sample's time point label stands for: persistent/refractory GD, antithyroid drugs over 5 years with positive TRAb. RNA was extracted from PBMCs in TRIzol for both TCR sequencing and RNA sequencing. Graves' disease was diagnosed according to American Thyroid Association guidelines. The patients came from an endocrinology department in Xi'an, China. Each patient gave about 10 milliliters of peripheral blood, collected in an EDTA anticoagulant tube. Ficoll Paque Plus density gradient separation was used to isolate PBMCs, and no additional T cell sorting was done. An Agilent 2100 Bioanalyzer and agarose gel were used to check RNA quality, and a NanoDrop 2000 was used to measure RNA concentration. The study at large found these results: Because the primary lesion, thyroid tissue, could not be accessed, the study looked at peripheral blood alone. Compared with newly diagnosed patients, patients with persistent Graves' disease had lower TCR Shannon entropy and fewer highly expanded clones, which suggests clonal expansion. Only the TCR beta chain was sequenced and analyzed. Preferential use of TRBV28, TRBJ1-2 and TRBJ2-5 was observed in persistent disease, whereas TRBV20-1 and TRBJ2-1 were favored in newly diagnosed disease. The small sample size was acknowledged by the authors as a limitation that may reduce accuracy. A larger number of public clonotypes was shared among persistent patients (around 2,500) than among newly diagnosed patients (around 890).

The library came from multiplex PCR. The sequencer was an Illumina HiSeq 4000. TCR beta libraries were built with iRepertoire HTBI primers and Arm-PCR amplification of CDR3 regions. PCR products were gel purified before sequencing. Processing in the source paper ran as follows. Gene usage analysis of CDR3 amino acid clonotypes relied on the 60 or so TRBV and 14 TRBJ segments identified across samples. COPE and FqMerger were used to merge filtered high-quality paired reads into contigs. Contigs were aligned with BLAST to IMGT TRBV, TRBD and TRBJ reference genes, and CDR3 was defined per IMGT. Any clonotype with a frequency above 0.1% was counted as a highly expanded clone. Shannon entropy served as the measure of repertoire diversity, while the Gini coefficient captured V-J evenness. Public clonotypes were defined as clonotypes shared by more than one individual. TCRdb trimmed public reads at Q25 via fastp, called clones via MiXCR and kept in-frame beta chains. Each entry is one CDR3 protein sequence, shown with its most common DNA and genes. Here the V and J calls rest on TCRdb's processing, not on the authors' analysis. Within this sample are roughly 450,000 distinct CDR3 sequences, with about 20% of them counted one time only. The ten largest clones capture over 10% of the sample.

This receptor was identified in a female donor with Graves disease. The sequence is built from TRBV7-3 and TRBJ2-2; the D gene cannot be named for sure. The sequencing here drew on peripheral blood mononuclear cells (PBMCs), taken when the disease was refractory, from a patient treated with antithyroid drugs. The CDR3 region has the sequence CASSLSFAGELFF. The DNA sequence is TGTGCCAGCAGCCTCTCCTTCGCCGGGGAGCTGTTTTTT. Full variable domain (CDR3 extended with the reference TRBV7-3 and TRBJ2-2 proteins): GAGVSQTPSNKVTEKGKYVELRCDPISGHTALYWYRQSLGQGPEFLIYFQGTGAADDSGLPNDRFFAVRPEGSVSTLKIQRTERGDSAVYLCASSLSFAGELFFGEGSRLTVL.